The T cell receptor beta chain described here comes from a study of blood T cell repertoires in COVID-19. In the study overall: Acute-phase and convalescent COVID-19 samples originated in the United States, Italy and Spain. Sample material is recorded as cDNA or gDNA derived from T cells, B-cell-depleted T cells, or PBMCs.

In germline, CDR1 is SGHNT, CDR2 YYREEE (reference sequence). The CDR3 spans 12 residues. V lost 10 bases to trimming and J lost 5 bases; unmatched junction nucleotides: 8. This clone was detected only a few times. In terms of age and location, participants ranged from about 18 to 95 years and lived in roughly 22 US areas. In the authors' methods: Researchers report that nucleated cell counts were estimated from reference gene primer amplification. Data came from immunoSEQ multiplex PCR; TCRdb stores just in-frame clones and leaves some out. Clone size and V and J calls were adopted from that table, with D and trimming inferred from the DNA. The repertoire holds under 200,000 clones, with more than 65% as singletons.

The chain joins TRBV5-4 to TRBJ2-7; TRBD2 matches 8 bases. The sequenced sample consisted of PBMCs or T cells enriched from blood (not recorded which). This TCR came from a man aged 60-69 years who had recovered from COVID-19. CDR3 in amino acids: CAFRGLANEQYF. In nucleotides, the CDR3 is TGTGCCTTCCGAGGACTAGCCAACGAGCAGTACTTC.